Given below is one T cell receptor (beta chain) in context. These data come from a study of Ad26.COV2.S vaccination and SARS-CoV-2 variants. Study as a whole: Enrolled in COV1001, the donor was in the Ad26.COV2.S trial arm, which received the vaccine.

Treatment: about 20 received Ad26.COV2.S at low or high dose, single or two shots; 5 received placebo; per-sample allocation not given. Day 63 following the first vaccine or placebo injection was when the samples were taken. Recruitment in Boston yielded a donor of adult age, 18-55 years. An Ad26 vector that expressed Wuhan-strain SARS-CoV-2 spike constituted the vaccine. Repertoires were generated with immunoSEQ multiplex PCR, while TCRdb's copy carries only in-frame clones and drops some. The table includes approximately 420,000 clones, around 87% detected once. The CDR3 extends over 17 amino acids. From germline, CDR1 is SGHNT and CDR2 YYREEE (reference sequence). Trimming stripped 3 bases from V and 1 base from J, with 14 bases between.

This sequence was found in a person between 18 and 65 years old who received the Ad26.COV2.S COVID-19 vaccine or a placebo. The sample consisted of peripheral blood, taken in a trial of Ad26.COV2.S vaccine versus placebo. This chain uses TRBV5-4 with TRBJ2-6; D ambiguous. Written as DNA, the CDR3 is TGTGCCAGCAGCTCCCCCAATTCTGCTTCTGGGGCCAACGTCCTGACTTTC. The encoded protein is CASSSPNSASGANVLTF.